Listed here is a single T cell receptor beta chain. Between the trimmed V and J ends, which lost 5 bases and 1 base, there was a span of 8 bases. The CDR3 is 13 amino acids. Germline values: CDR1 SEHNR, CDR2 FQNEAQ (reference sequence). This sample is part of a study of cytomegalovirus exposure and HLA in healthy donors. Using immunoSEQ multiplex PCR, the repertoire was profiled, and TCRdb retains in-frame clones only, with some absent. Among approximately 270,000 clones listed, roughly 85% were seen once. The material sequenced was PBMCs. V gene TRBV7-9 combines with J gene TRBJ2-5; D is unresolved. The origin of this receptor is a woman in her late teens or twenties in good health and CMV-seronegative. The CDR3 bases are TGTGCCAGCAGCCTAGGAGCCCAAGAGACCCAGTACTTC. Amino acid sequence: CASSLGAQETQYF.